The sequence of this T cell receptor beta chain was determined in a study of blood T cell repertoires in COVID-19. Overall study context: PBMCs, B-cell-depleted T cells, or T cells provided the cDNA or gDNA that made up the material.

The CDR3 totals 13 residues. With 5 bases removed from V and 6 bases from J, the gap between germline ends came to 13 bases. Germline V CDR1 and CDR2: SEHNR, FQNEAQ (reference sequence). In the authors' methods: Amplifying reference gene primers gave estimates of nucleated cell counts. The assay was immunoSEQ multiplex PCR, and TCRdb's table has in-frame clones only and misses some. That table is the source of V, J and clone size, and D and trimming were worked out from the DNA. This table holds 140,000 to 150,000 clones, 75% to 90% found once. V usage is TRBV7-9 and J usage is TRBJ1-1; D perhaps matches TRBD1 (5 bases). The source of this sequence is a man aged 55 to 70 with active or convalescent COVID-19. Input material: peripheral blood. The CDR3 bases are TGTGCCAGCAGCAATTCCGGGGGGTCTGAAGCTTTCTTT. Translating gives CASSNSGGSEAFF.